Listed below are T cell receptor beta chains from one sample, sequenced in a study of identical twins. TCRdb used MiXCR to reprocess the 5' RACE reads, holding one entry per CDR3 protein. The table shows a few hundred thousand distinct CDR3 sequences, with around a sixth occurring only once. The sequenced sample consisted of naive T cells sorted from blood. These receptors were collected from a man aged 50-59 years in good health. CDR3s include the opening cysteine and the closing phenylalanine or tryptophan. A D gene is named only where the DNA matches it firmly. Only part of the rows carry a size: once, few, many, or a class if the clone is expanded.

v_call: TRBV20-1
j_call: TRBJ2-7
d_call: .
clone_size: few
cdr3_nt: TGCAGTGCTAGTCACCTGGGGGAGGCGATCTCCTACGAGCAGTACTTC
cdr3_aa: CSASHLGEAISYEQYF

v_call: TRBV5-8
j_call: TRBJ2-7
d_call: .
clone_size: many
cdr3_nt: TGTGCCAGCAGCTGGGACATAGACTACGAGCAGTACTTC
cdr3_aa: CASSWDIDYEQYF

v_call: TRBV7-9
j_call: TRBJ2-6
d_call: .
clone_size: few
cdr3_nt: TGTGCCAGCAGCCCTAGACTAGTAAGGGCCAACGTCCTGACTTTC
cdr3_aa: CASSPRLVRANVLTF

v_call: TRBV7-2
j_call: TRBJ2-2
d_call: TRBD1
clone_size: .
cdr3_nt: TGTGCCAGCAGCTTGTCCAGGGGGCGCGTAGGGGAGCTGTTTTTT
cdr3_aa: CASSLSRGRVGELFF

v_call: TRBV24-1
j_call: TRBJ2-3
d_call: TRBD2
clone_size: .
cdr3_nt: TGTGCCACCAGTGAAGCGGGAGGGATTAGAGATACGCAGTATTTT
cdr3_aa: CATSEAGGIRDTQYF

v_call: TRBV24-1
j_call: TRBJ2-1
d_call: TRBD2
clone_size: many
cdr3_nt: TGTGCCACCAGTGATTGGAGGACTAGCGGAAGGAATGAGCAGTTCTTC
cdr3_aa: CATSDWRTSGRNEQFF

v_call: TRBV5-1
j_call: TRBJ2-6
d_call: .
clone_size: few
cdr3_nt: TGCGCCAGCAGCCAGATCGGGGGGCTGGCGACTGGGGCCAACGTCCTGACTTTC
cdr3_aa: CASSQIGGLATGANVLTF

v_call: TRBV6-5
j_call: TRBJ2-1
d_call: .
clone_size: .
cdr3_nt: TGTGCCAGCAGTTACGAGGCTAGCTCCTACAATGAGCAGTTCTTC
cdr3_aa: CASSYEASSYNEQFF

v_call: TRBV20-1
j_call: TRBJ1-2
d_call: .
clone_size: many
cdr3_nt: TGCAGTGCTAGAGAAAAGGGGAACTATGGCTACACCTTC
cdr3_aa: CSAREKGNYGYTF

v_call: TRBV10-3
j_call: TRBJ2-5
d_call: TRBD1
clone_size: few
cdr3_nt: TGTGCCATCAGTGCAGGGACAGGTCGCGGGGAGACCCAGTACTTC
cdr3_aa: CAISAGTGRGETQYF

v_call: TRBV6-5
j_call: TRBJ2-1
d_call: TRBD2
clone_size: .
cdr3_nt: TGTGCCAGCAGTTACTCTAGCGGGAGGGCCGGGAATGAGCAGTTCTTC
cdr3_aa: CASSYSSGRAGNEQFF

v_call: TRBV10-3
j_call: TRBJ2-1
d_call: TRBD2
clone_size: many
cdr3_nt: TGTGCCATCCGCTCGACTAGCGATAATGAGCAGTTCTTC
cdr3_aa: CAIRSTSDNEQFF

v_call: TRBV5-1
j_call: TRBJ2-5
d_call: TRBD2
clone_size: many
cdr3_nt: TGCGCCAGCAGCTTGGCCGCTCAGGGAGGGGAGACCCAGTACTTC
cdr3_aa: CASSLAAQGGETQYF

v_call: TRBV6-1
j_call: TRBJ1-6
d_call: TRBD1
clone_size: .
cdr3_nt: TGTGCCAGCAGATCCACAGGGGGCGGCGCCTATAATTCACCCCTCCACTTT
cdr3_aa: CASRSTGGGAYNSPLHF

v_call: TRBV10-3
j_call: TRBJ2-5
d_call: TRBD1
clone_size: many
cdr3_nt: TGTGCCATCAGTGCGCGGACAGGCCTCCAAGAGACCCAGTACTTC
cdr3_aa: CAISARTGLQETQYF

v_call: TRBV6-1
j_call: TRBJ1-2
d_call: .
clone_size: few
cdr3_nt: TGTGCCAGCACCTCTGGGGGGTTGACAGCTTATTATGGCTACACCTTC
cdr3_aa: CASTSGGLTAYYGYTF

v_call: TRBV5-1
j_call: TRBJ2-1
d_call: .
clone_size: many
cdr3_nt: TGCGCCAGCAGCTTGGGGTTTACTTTTGAGGGGCCTCTCAAGCGGCAATACAATGAGCAGTTCTTC
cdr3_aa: CASSLGFTFEGPLKRQYNEQFF

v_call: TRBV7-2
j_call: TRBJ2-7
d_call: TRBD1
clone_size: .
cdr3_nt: TGTGCCAGCAGCTTAGGGACAGGGGGGTACGAGCTGTACTTC
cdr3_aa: CASSLGTGGYELYF

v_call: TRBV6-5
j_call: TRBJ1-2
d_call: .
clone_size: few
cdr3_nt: TGTGCCAGCAGTTACAAGCCAGACGTCTATGGCTACACCTTC
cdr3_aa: CASSYKPDVYGYTF

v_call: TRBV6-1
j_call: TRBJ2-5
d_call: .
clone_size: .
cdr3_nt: TGTGCCAGCAGTGAAGGACCCATGACAGGCGGCCGGTCCCAGTACTTC
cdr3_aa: CASSEGPMTGGRSQYF

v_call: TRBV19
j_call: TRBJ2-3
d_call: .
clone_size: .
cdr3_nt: TGTGCCAGTACGGGATCAGATACGCAGTATTTT
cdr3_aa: CASTGSDTQYF

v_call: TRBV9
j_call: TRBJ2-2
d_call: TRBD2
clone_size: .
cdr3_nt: TGTGCCAGCAGCGTAGGCGGGAGGCTTAACACCGGGGAGCTGTTTTTT
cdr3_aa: CASSVGGRLNTGELFF

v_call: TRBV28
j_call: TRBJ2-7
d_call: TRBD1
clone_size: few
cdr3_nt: TGTGCCAGCAGTTCCGCCGGGACAGGGACGTACGAGCAGTACTTC
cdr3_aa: CASSSAGTGTYEQYF

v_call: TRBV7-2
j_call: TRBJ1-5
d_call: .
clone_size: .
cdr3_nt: TGTGCCAGCAGCTTAGTGGAAGGGAATCAGCCCCAGCATTTT
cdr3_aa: CASSLVEGNQPQHF

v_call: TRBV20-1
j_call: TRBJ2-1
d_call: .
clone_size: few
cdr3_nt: TGCAGTGCCTTGCCCTTACATAGACAGCCCGGAGACTCCTACAATGAGCAGTTCTTC
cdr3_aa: CSALPLHRQPGDSYNEQFF

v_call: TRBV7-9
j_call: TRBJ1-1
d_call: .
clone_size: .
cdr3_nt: TGTGCCAGCACCCCTTCGCCAGGTCTTGAAGCTTTCTTT
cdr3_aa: CASTPSPGLEAFF

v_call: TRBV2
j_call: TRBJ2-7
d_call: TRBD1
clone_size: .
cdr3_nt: TGTGCCAGCAGTGGGACAGGGGGATTTGGCGAGCAGTACTTC
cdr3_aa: CASSGTGGFGEQYF

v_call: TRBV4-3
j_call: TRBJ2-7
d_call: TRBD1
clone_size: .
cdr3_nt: TGCGCCAGCAGCCAAGATGGGACAGGGGGCGAGCAGTACTTC
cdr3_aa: CASSQDGTGGEQYF

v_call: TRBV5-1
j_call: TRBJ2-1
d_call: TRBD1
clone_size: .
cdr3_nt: TGCGCCAGCAGGGGACAGGGGGCGTCCAATGAGCAGTTCTTC
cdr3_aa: CASRGQGASNEQFF

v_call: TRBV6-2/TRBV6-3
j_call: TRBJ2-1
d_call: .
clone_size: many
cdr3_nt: TGTGCCAGCAGTTACTTTGGGGTCAACTTGAATGAGCAGTTCTTC
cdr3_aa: CASSYFGVNLNEQFF

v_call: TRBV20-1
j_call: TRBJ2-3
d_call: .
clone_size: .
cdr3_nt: TGCAGTGCTAGACTTCCGGGACGGAGCACAGATACGCAGTATTTT
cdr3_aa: CSARLPGRSTDTQYF

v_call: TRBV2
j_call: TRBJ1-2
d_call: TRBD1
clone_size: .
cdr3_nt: TGTGCCAGCAATTGGGACAGGGGGGACTATGGCTACACCTTC
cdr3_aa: CASNWDRGDYGYTF

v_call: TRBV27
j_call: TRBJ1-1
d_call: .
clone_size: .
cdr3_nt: TGTGCCAGCATTTCACAGGGTAACACTGAAGCTTTCTTT
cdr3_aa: CASISQGNTEAFF

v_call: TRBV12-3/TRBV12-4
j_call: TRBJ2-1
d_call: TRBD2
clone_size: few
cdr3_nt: TGTGCCAGCAGTTTAAGTATGCTAGCGGGAGCAGACAATGAGCAGTTCTTC
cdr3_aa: CASSLSMLAGADNEQFF

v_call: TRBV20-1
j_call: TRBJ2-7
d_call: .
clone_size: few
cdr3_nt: TGCAGTGCTAGCCAGGGACGCGAGCAGTACTTC
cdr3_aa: CSASQGREQYF

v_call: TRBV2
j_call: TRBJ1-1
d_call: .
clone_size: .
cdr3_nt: TGTGCCAGCAGTGAGATACCAGACAGGAACACTGAAGCTTTCTTT
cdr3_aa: CASSEIPDRNTEAFF

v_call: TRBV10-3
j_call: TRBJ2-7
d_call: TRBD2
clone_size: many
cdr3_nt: TGTGCCATCAGTGAGGGACTAGCGGGAGGATTGGGCGAGCAGTACTTC
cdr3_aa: CAISEGLAGGLGEQYF

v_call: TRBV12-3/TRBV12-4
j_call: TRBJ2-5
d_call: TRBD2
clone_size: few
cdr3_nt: TGTGCCAGCAGAGGGACTAGCGAAGGTATAGAGACCCAGTACTTC
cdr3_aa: CASRGTSEGIETQYF

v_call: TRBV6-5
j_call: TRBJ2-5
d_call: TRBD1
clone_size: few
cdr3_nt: TGTGCCAGCAGTTACTACAGGGGGAGACAAGAGACCCAGTACTTC
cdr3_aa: CASSYYRGRQETQYF